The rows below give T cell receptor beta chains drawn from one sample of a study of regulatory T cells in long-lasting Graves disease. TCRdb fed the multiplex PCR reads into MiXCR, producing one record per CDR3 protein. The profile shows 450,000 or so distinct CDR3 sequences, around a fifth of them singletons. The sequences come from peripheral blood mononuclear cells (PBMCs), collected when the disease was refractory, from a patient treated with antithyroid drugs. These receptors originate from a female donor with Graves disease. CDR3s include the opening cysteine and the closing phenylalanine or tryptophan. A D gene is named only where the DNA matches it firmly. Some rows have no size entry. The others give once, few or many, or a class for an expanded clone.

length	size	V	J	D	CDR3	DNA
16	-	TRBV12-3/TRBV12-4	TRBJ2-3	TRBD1	CASSLFGTGGTDTQYF	TGTGCCAGCAGTTTATTCGGGACAGGGGGCACAGATACGCAGTATTTT
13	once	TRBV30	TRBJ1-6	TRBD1	CAWGGQGNSPLHF	TGTGCCTGGGGAGGACAGGGTAATTCACCCCTCCACTTT
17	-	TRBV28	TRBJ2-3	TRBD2	CASSLALTSGRGDTQYF	TGTGCCAGCAGTTTAGCCCTCACTAGCGGGAGAGGGGATACGCAGTATTTT
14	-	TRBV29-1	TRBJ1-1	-	CSVALDSLNTEAFF	TGCAGCGTTGCCCTTGACAGCTTGAACACTGAAGCTTTCTTT
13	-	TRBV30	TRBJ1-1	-	CAWAPQGNTEAFF	TGTGCCTGGGCACCGCAGGGGAACACTGAAGCTTTCTTT
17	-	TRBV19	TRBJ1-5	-	CASSNRGIGGDNQPQHF	TGTGCCAGTAGTAACCGGGGAATAGGAGGGGACAATCAGCCCCAGCATTTT
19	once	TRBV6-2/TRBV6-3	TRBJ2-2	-	CASSYLISIRTENTGELFF	TGTGCCAGCAGTTATTTAATTTCGATTAGGACGGAGAACACCGGGGAGCTGTTTTTT
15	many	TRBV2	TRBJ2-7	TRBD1	CASKPRDRFVNEQYF	TGTGCCAGCAAACCCCGGGACAGGTTTGTTAACGAGCAGTACTTC
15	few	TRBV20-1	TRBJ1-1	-	CSARDHDAANTEAFF	TGCAGTGCTAGAGATCACGACGCGGCGAACACTGAAGCTTTCTTT
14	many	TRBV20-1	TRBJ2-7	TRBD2	CSAERAGGPYEQYF	TGCAGTGCCGAGAGGGCGGGGGGGCCCTACGAGCAGTACTTC
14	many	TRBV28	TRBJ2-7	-	CASSLIRVSYEQYF	TGTGCCAGCAGTTTAATTAGAGTTTCCTACGAGCAGTACTTC
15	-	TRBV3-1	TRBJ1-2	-	CASSQEQGFFYGYTF	TGTGCCAGCAGCCAAGAGCAGGGATTCTTTTATGGCTACACCTTC
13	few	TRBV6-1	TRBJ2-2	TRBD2	CASRGLAIGELFF	TGTGCCAGCAGGGGACTAGCAATCGGGGAGCTGTTTTTT
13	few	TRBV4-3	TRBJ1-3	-	CASSQVLGNTIYF	TGCGCCAGCAGCCAAGTTCTAGGAAACACCATATATTTT
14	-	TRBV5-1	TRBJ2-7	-	CASSLARGLGEQYF	TGCGCCAGCAGCTTAGCTAGGGGGTTGGGCGAGCAGTACTTC
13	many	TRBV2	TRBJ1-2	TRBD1	CASRKGQVYGYTF	TGTGCCAGCAGGAAAGGACAGGTCTATGGCTACACCTTC
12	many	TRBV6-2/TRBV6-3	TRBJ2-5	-	CASTTGYETQYF	TGTGCCAGCACCACAGGGTACGAGACCCAGTACTTC
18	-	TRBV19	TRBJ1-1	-	CASSIDKDYRGAPTEAFF	TGTGCCAGTAGTATAGATAAGGACTACAGAGGGGCGCCTACTGAAGCTTTCTTT
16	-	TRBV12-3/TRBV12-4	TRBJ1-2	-	CASSGNRDRPAYGYTF	TGTGCCAGCAGTGGGAACCGGGACCGGCCGGCCTATGGCTACACCTTC
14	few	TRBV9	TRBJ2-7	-	CASSEEQGPLEQYF	TGTGCCAGCAGTGAAGAACAGGGTCCCCTGGAGCAGTACTTC
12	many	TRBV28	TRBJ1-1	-	CASGKMNTEAFF	TGTGCCAGCGGGAAGATGAACACTGAAGCTTTCTTT
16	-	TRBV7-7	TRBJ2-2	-	CASSPLRGSRTGELFF	TGTGCTAGCAGCCCCCTCAGAGGGTCGCGCACCGGGGAGCTGTTTTTT
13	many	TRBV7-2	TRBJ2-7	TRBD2	CASSDWTSGRSYF	TGTGCCAGCAGCGACTGGACTAGCGGGAGAAGTTACTTC
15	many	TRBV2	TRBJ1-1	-	CASSESGSVNAEAFF	TGTGCCAGCAGTGAGTCAGGATCCGTTAACGCTGAAGCTTTCTTT
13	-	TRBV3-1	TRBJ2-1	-	CASSQGGSNEQFF	TGTGCCAGCAGCCAAGGTGGGAGCAATGAGCAGTTCTTC
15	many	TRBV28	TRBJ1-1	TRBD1	CASKQGAERNTEAFF	TGTGCCAGTAAACAGGGGGCGGAACGGAACACTGAAGCTTTCTTT
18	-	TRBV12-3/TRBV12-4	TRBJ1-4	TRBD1	CASSLGTGGVKTNEKLFF	TGTGCCAGCAGTTTGGGGACAGGGGGCGTCAAAACTAATGAAAAACTGTTTTTT
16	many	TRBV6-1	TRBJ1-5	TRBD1	CASSPRGQHSNQPQHF	TGTGCCAGCAGTCCGAGGGGACAGCACAGCAATCAGCCCCAGCATTTT